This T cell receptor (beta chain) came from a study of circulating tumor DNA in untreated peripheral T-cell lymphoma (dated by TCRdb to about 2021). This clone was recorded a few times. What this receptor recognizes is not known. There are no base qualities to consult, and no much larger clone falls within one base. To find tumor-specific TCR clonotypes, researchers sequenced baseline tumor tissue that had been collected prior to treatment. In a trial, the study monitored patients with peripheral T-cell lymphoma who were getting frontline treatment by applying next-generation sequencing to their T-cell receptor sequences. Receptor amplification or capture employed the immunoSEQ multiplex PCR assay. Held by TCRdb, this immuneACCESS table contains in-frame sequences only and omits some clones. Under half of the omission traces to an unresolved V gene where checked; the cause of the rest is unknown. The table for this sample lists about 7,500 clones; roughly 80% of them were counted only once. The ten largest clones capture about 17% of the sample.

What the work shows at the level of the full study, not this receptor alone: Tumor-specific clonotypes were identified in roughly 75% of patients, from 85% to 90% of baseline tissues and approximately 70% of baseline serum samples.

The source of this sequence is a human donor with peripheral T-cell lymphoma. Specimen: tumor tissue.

Here is the DNA: TGTGCCAGCACCCTGGGGGTCGGCAGACTCGATAGCAATCAGCCCCAGCATTTT. Translation gives CASTLGVGRLDSNQPQHF. Here the chain combines TRBV28 and TRBJ1-5; the D segment could be TRBD1, given 5 matching bases. Taken from the germline V gene, the CDR1 and CDR2 loops are MDHEN and SYDVKM. Between the V and J ends, shortened by 7 bases and 0 bases respectively, the junction contains 22 bases. The CDR3 runs 18 amino acids, cysteine and phenylalanine included. The DNA shown is the 54-base CDR3, in frame from base 1.